This TCR beta chain is from a study of T cell repertoires in cytomegalovirus infection. This clonotype was seen repeatedly, ten times or more. The antigen remains unidentified. One entry per CDR3 protein results from TCRdb running MiXCR on the reads. Of some 270,000 distinct CDR3 sequences in the sample, around 20% are singletons; the top ten hold roughly 20%. The ends were cut back, 4 bases at V and 0 bases at J, with 9 bases in the middle. This CDR3 has 15 amino acids. The sequencing here drew on cultured PBMCs, taken from culture after CMV antigen stimulation. The sequence derives from a human donor in good health (CMV status not recorded). Some clones in this sample may be carry-over from other donors' samples. This chain links TRBV12-3 or TRBV12-4 with TRBJ1-4; D is ambiguous. The CDR3 region has the DNA TGTGCCAGCAGTTCCCTAACTGCAACTAATGAAAAACTGTTTTTT. It specifies CASSSLTATNEKLFF.